One sample yielded the 23 T cell receptor beta chains listed below, sequenced in a study of T cells in Graves' hyperthyroidism and ophthalmopathy. TCR beta CDR3 region amplification was performed from RNA transcripts. Researchers ran a first-round RT-PCR on the TCR CDR3 using the HTBI primer set. TCRdb reanalysed the multiplex PCR reads using MiXCR and keeps one entry per CDR3 protein. The sample has about 320,000 distinct CDR3 sequences, roughly 15% seen once. Sequencing was carried out using blood. The receptors come from a man aged 30 to 45 with Graves' hyperthyroidism.

The table lists this clonotype with many counts. The J gene is TRBJ1-2, the V gene TRBV2, with 8 bases fitting TRBD1. The CDR3 loop spans 12 amino acids. Germline V gene sequence: CDR1 SNHLY, CDR2 FYNNEI. Trimming removed 8 bases from V and 7 bases from J; junction bases left unmatched: 6. CDR3 residues: CASLTGVIGYTF. The DNA for the CDR3 is TGTGCCAGCCTGACAGGGGTAATTGGCTACACCTTC.

This clonotype has at least ten counts. J is TRBJ2-5 and V is TRBV7-2; 15 bases fit TRBD2. Germline-derived CDR1 and CDR2 are SGHTA and FQGNSA. With V trimmed by 6 bases and J by 4 bases, 9 bases remained unmatched. This CDR3 has 17 residues. The CDR3 bases are TGTGCCAGCAGAAACGGACTAGCGGGGGGGGACGGAGAGACCCAGTACTTC. As protein: CASRNGLAGGDGETQYF.

With respect to this clonotype: A much larger clone differs from this one at a single base, so this may be a read error. V and J are TRBV10-3 and TRBJ1-2; D ambiguous. CDR3 length: 10 amino acids. CDR1 is ENHRY and CDR2 is SYGVKD in the germline V gene. The V gene lost 7 bases and the J gene lost 4 bases, with 4 bases spanning the gap. For the CDR3, the DNA is TGTGCCATCAAGGGCTATGGCTACACCTTC. It is translated as CAIKGYGYTF.

This clonotype was counted many times. The genes are TRBV2 and TRBJ1-2; D gene uncertain. Trimming left V 7 bases short and J 5 bases short, with 11 bases between. The length of the CDR3 is 12 residues. Germline V gives CDR1 SNHLY, CDR2 FYNNEI. CDR3 bases: TGTGCCAGCACCCCTGACGGATATGGCTACACCTTC. This codes for CASTPDGYGYTF. The full variable domain, rest sourced from reference TRBV2 and TRBJ1-2, is EPEVTQTPSHQVTQMGQEVILRCVPISNHLYFYWYRQILGQKVEFLVSFYNNEISEKSEIFDDQFSVERPDGSNFTLKIRSTKLEDSAMYFCASTPDGYGYTFGSGTRLTVV.

This clonotype was seen many times. The rearrangement uses TRBV3-1 and TRBJ1-2, with 8 bases identical to TRBD1. This CDR3 is 14 amino acids long. V was pared by 3 bases and J by 8 bases, with 8 bases of the junction left unmatched. Per germline, CDR1 LGHDT and CDR2 YNNKEL (reference sequence). In DNA form, the CDR3 reads TGTGCCAGCAGCCACCGCGACAGGGGTTGGGGCTACACCTTC. This translates into CASSHRDRGWGYTF.

This clonotype has a handful of counts. This chain connects TRBV12-3 or TRBV12-4 to TRBJ1-2; D remains ambiguous. This CDR3 comprises 15 residues. V was cut by 5 bases and J by 4 bases, with 17 bases left in between. In DNA form, the CDR3 reads TGTGCCAGCAGTCGCCGGGCCCTAGGAGTCTATGGCTACACCTTC. Protein: CASSRRALGVYGYTF.

This clonotype was seen a few times. The chain employs TRBV28 and TRBJ1-2; 8 bases align to TRBD1. The CDR3 spans 16 residues. With 4 bases clipped from V and 5 bases from J, the junction kept 12 bases outside the gene matches. The V gene's germline CDR1 is MDHEN and CDR2 SYDVKM. The DNA for the CDR3 is TGTGCCAGCAGTTCTCAGGACAGGGATTTTGGGTATGGCTACACCTTC. Protein sequence: CASSSQDRDFGYGYTF.

This clonotype was observed a handful of times. The chain uses TRBV6-1 and TRBJ1-5; unclear D gene. The CDR3 length is 17 residues. Germline values: CDR1 MNHNS, CDR2 SASEGT. V dropped 2 bases and J dropped 0 bases, with 14 bases sitting between them. CDR3 bases: TGTGCCAGCAGTGAATCGAGCAGACATCGTAGCAATCAGCCCCAGCATTTT. Its translation: CASSESSRHRSNQPQHF.

This clonotype was seen many times. The chain has TRBV2 and TRBJ1-5; D is unresolved. This CDR3 is built from 15 residues. Trimming removed 6 bases at V and 4 bases at J, with 16 bases between. Germline CDR1 and CDR2: SNHLY and FYNNEI. Here the CDR3 DNA reads TGTGCCAGCAGCGAACGACCCGTCAAGAATCAGCCCCAGCATTTT. This sequence encodes CASSERPVKNQPQHF.

This clonotype was recorded at least ten times. The gene calls are TRBV7-9 and TRBJ2-1; tentative D call: TRBD2 (6 bases). The CDR3 runs 15 residues. CDR1 SEHNR and CDR2 FQNEAQ come from the germline V gene (reference sequence). V was cut by 3 bases and J by 0 bases, with 9 bases left in between. The CDR3 sequence: CASSFGSSSYNEQFF. The DNA for the CDR3 is TGTGCCAGCAGCTTCGGGAGTAGCTCCTACAATGAGCAGTTCTTC.

This clonotype was detected a few times. V is TRBV29-1 and J is TRBJ2-2, with 11 bases matching TRBD2. The length of the CDR3 is 14 residues. The V and J ends lost 6 bases and 5 bases, in that order; junction bases with no gene match: 5. Germline V CDR1 and CDR2: SQVTM, ANQGSEA. Written as DNA, the CDR3 is TGCAGCGTCCTAGCGGGAGGAGGTACCGGGGAGCTGTTTTTT. Translated, it gives CSVLAGGGTGELFF.

The chain combines TRBV30 with TRBJ1-3; no firm D call. Germline CDR1 is GTSNPN and CDR2 is SVGIG (reference sequence). V was clipped by 3 bases and J by 0 bases, with 9 bases between them. This CDR3 contains 14 residues. CDR3 DNA sequence: TGTGCCTGGAGAAGGGAGACCTCTGGAAACACCATATATTTT. It encodes CAWRRETSGNTIYF.

This clonotype was recorded many times. The chain employs TRBV12-3 or TRBV12-4 and TRBJ1-1; weak D call: TRBD1 (5 bases). V gave up 6 bases and J gave up 1 base, with 9 bases separating them. This CDR3 has 13 amino acids. Written as DNA, the CDR3 is TGTGCCAGCAGCACGGGGGGGAACACTGAAGCTTTCTTT. Translated, it gives CASSTGGNTEAFF.

This clonotype was detected ten times or more. This chain links TRBV2 with TRBJ2-4, with a possible D match to TRBD2 (5 bases). The germline V gene has CDR1 SNHLY and CDR2 FYNNEI. The CDR3 consists of 14 residues. V gave up 6 bases and J gave up 0 bases, with 9 bases separating them. CDR3 coding DNA: TGTGCCAGCAGCCCCGGGGAAGCCAAAAACATTCAGTACTTC. This translates into CASSPGEAKNIQYF.

This clonotype has ten or more counts. The genes are TRBV5-1 and TRBJ2-7; D unclear. The V end lost 1 base, the J end lost 4 bases, and 18 bases lay between the germline ends. The CDR3 covers 16 residues. Germline V lookup: CDR1 SGHRS, CDR2 YFSETQ. The CDR3 region has the DNA TGCGCCAGCAGCTTGCACAATGGAGCCGAGAGTTACGAGCAGTACTTC. Residues: CASSLHNGAESYEQYF.

Turning to this clonotype: A read error may account for a junction end that differs from germline. J is TRBJ2-2 and V is TRBV7-8, with TRBD2 matching over 10 bases. This CDR3 comprises 15 residues. Germline CDR1 SGHVS, CDR2 FQNEAQ. The CDR3 loop reads CASSFPSGSAGELFF. CDR3 in DNA: TGTGCCAGCAGCTTCCCTAGCGGGAGCGCCGGAGAGCTGTTTTTT.

The rearrangement uses TRBV11-3 and TRBJ1-1, with 11 nucleotides matching TRBD1. V dropped 6 bases and J dropped 5; count of bases not matched to a gene: 11. Germline V lookup: CDR1 SGHNT, CDR2 YENEEA. The CDR3 covers 16 residues. The DNA for the CDR3 is TGTGCCAGCAGTTTGGGGCGGGGACAGGGGGAGACTGAAGCTTTCTTT. Its protein is CASSLGRGQGETEAFF.

The V gene is TRBV24-1, the J gene TRBJ1-5, with 8 bases fitting TRBD1. CDR3 length: 16 amino acids. Germline V gene lookup returns CDR1 KGHDR and CDR2 SFDVKD. The V segment lost 3 bases and the J segment 1 base; nucleotides outside the gene matches: 4. The CDR3 DNA follows: TGTGCCACCAGTGATACTCAGGGGGCGAGCAATCAGCCCCAGCATTTT. This encodes CATSDTQGASNQPQHF.

This clonotype was counted between two and nine times. The chain joins TRBV2 to TRBJ2-1; D may be TRBD2 (5 bases). Germline lookup yields CDR1 SNHLY and CDR2 FYNNEI. V dropped 6 bases and J dropped 8 bases, with 8 bases sitting between them. This CDR3 spans 11 amino acids. The CDR3 here is CASREGHEQFF. As DNA, the CDR3 is TGTGCCAGCAGAGAGGGTCATGAGCAGTTCTTC.

This clonotype turned up a few times. This chain joins TRBV20-1 and TRBJ1-4; 9 bases are shared with TRBD1. The CDR3 totals 13 residues. Trimming cost V 6 bases and J 7 bases; bases outside gene matches: 6. In germline, CDR1 is DFQATT, CDR2 SNEGSKA (reference sequence). The chain's CDR3 is CSAKGQGGEKLFF. CDR3 DNA sequence: TGCAGTGCCAAGGGACAGGGTGGTGAAAAACTGTTTTTT.

The chain couples TRBV19 to TRBJ2-3, with TRBD2 as a possible D gene (6 bases). The CDR3 totals 16 residues. Trimming left V 2 bases short and J 5 bases short, with 17 bases between. Germline CDR1 is LNHDA and CDR2 is SQIVND (reference sequence). The CDR3 DNA reads TGTGCCAGTAGTATATCAAGCGGGCAGGGAGAAGATACGCAGTATTTT. Protein: CASSISSGQGEDTQYF.

A note on this clonotype: Since a much larger clone is just one base distant, this may be a read error. The chain is built from TRBV7-9 and TRBJ2-7, with a tentative D call TRBD2 (6 bases). This CDR3 is 12 amino acids long. Germline assignment: CDR1 SEHNR and CDR2 FQNEAQ (reference sequence). The ends were cut back, 5 bases at V and 7 bases at J, with 12 bases in the middle. Here the CDR3 reads CASSRPGGEQYF. CDR3 in DNA: TGTGCCAGCAGCCGGCCCGGGGGTGAGCAGTACTTC.

The CDR3 DNA sequence: TGCGCCAGCAGCCCAGCCGGGACAGGATGGACCGGGGAGCTGTTTTTT. Protein sequence: CASSPAGTGWTGELFF. The V gene is TRBV5-1, the J gene TRBJ2-2; 8 bases agree with TRBD1. Germline CDR1 SGHRS, CDR2 YFSETQ. The CDR3 sequence is 16 residues long. V was pared by 4 bases and J by 5 bases, with 10 bases of the junction left unmatched.